The 5 T cell receptor beta chains presented below share a single source sample, sequenced in a study of T cells in Graves' hyperthyroidism and ophthalmopathy. What was amplified from RNA transcripts were TCR beta CDR3 regions. A first-round RT-PCR of the TCR CDR3 used the HTBI primer set. One entry per CDR3 protein, called by TCRdb with MiXCR from the multiplex PCR reads. Here the sample spans 380,000 or so distinct CDR3 sequences, approximately 12% being singletons. Specimen: blood. Receptors were obtained from a man aged 30 to 45 with Graves' hyperthyroidism that later progressed to Graves' ophthalmopathy.

This chain uses TRBV12-5 with TRBJ2-4, with D possibly matching TRBD1 (6 bases). The CDR3 extends over 15 amino acids. The germline V and J ends were trimmed by 6 bases and 6 bases, with 18 bases remaining between them. Germline V gene lookup returns CDR1 LGHNT and CDR2 FRNRAP. The CDR3 protein is CASGESGAMGNIQYF. Written as DNA, the CDR3 is TGTGCTAGTGGGGAATCAGGGGCCATGGGAAACATTCAGTACTTC.

There are many counts of this clonotype. The chain employs TRBV5-1 and TRBJ1-2; 10 bases line up with TRBD1. V dropped 4 bases and J dropped 5; count of bases not matched to a gene: 2. The CDR3 covers 13 residues. Germline assignment: CDR1 SGHRS and CDR2 YFSETQ. The CDR3: CASSVDRGYGYTF. Here the CDR3 DNA reads TGCGCCAGCAGCGTGGACAGGGGGTATGGCTACACCTTC. The whole variable domain, remainder taken from reference TRBV5-1 and TRBJ1-2, is KAGVTQTPRYLIKTRGQQVTLSCSPISGHRSVSWYQQTPGQGLQFLFEYFSETQRNKGNFPGRFSGRQFSNSRSEMNVSTLELGDSALYLCASSVDRGYGYTFGSGTRLTVV.

This clonotype has a count of ten or more. The rearrangement links TRBV12-5 to TRBJ2-7; D ambiguous. The CDR3 consists of 15 residues. Germline V gene sequence: CDR1 LGHNT, CDR2 FRNRAP. Trimming took off 1 base at V and 4 bases at J, with 14 bases between the two ends. As DNA, the CDR3 is TGTGCTAGTGGTTTGGCCAGCTACGAAAGTTACGAGCAGTACTTC. As protein: CASGLASYESYEQYF.

In its sample, this clonotype was seen many times. This rearrangement joins TRBV27 to TRBJ1-1, with 8 bases lining up with TRBD1. J was trimmed by 3 bases and V by 4 bases; bases with no gene match: 1. CDR3 length equals 13 residues. From germline, CDR1 is MNHEY and CDR2 SMNVEV (reference sequence). CDR3 residues: CASSSGGHTEAFF. CDR3 DNA: TGTGCCAGCAGTTCAGGGGGCCACACTGAAGCTTTCTTT.

This clonotype has just a few counts. This CDR3 reads CASSHRGGTGTYEQYF. CDR3 coding DNA: TGCGCCAGCAGCCATCGGGGGGGGACAGGCACCTACGAGCAGTACTTC. The rearrangement uses TRBV4-3 and TRBJ2-7; D assignment may be TRBD1 or TRBD2 (8 bases each). The CDR3 is made up of 16 amino acids. Germline V gene lookup returns CDR1 LGHNA and CDR2 YSLEER. The V end lost 3 bases, the J end lost 2 bases, and 17 bases lay between the germline ends.